The present T cell receptor beta chain was sequenced within a study of shared clonotypes between healthy human individuals. Study-wide results and limits: Rarefaction demonstrated incomplete sorted-subset sequencing despite large depth.

Authors' data handling: ImmunoSEQ only sent back junction sequences with no quality scores, so filtering was done differently. Clones were read by immunoSEQ multiplex PCR, and TCRdb kept only the in-frame ones, dropping some. Clonal size and the V and J genes are those of that table, whereas D and trimming came from the DNA. The sample shows approximately 1.4 million clones, 95% to 99% of them seen only once. Free of recent acute infections or vaccinations, the donors were healthy HIV-negative adults. For this clone: Its antigen is not known.

V lost 1 base to trimming and J lost 0 bases, with 10 bases between them. The V gene's germline CDR1 is KGHSH and CDR2 LQKENI. The CDR3 runs to 16 residues. The chain is built from TRBV18 and TRBJ2-4; no clear D gene. The sequence came from a man between 25 and 39 years old in good health. The sample taken for sequencing was naive CD4+ T cells sorted from blood. Noted subset: CD45RA+ positively selected. The DNA of the CDR3 is TGTGCCAGCTCACCACTGGAATCCCTAGCCAAAAACATTCAGTACTTC. As protein: CASSPLESLAKNIQYF. The variable domain in full, with the rest retrieved from reference TRBV18 and TRBJ2-4, is NAGVMQNPRHLVRRRGQEARLRCSPMKGHSHVYWYRQLPEEGLKFMVYLQKENIIDESGMPKERFSAEFPKEGPSILRIQQVVRGDSAAYFCASSPLESLAKNIQYFGAGTRLSVL.